This T cell receptor beta chain was obtained from a study of T cell clones after liver transplantation. Study background: As an antigen-independent comparator, third-party-reactive TCRbeta sequences came from pre-transplant mixed lymphocyte reactions.

The V gene lost 5 bases and the J gene lost 1 base, with 10 bases spanning the gap. Germline V gene data show CDR1 as ENHRY and CDR2 as SYGVKD. The CDR3 spans 14 residues. Some clones are missing from TCRdb's copy, which holds only in-frame ones; the method was immunoSEQ multiplex PCR. The sample has about 75,000 clones, about 88% seen once. This sequence was found in a human donor who received a liver transplant. J is TRBJ2-3 and V is TRBV10-3; D uncertain. Sequencing used CD4+ T cells from blood, obtained before liver transplant. CDR3 in DNA: TGTGCCATCAGTTTAAGCACGGGCACAGATACGCAGTATTTT. Translated: CAISLSTGTDTQYF.